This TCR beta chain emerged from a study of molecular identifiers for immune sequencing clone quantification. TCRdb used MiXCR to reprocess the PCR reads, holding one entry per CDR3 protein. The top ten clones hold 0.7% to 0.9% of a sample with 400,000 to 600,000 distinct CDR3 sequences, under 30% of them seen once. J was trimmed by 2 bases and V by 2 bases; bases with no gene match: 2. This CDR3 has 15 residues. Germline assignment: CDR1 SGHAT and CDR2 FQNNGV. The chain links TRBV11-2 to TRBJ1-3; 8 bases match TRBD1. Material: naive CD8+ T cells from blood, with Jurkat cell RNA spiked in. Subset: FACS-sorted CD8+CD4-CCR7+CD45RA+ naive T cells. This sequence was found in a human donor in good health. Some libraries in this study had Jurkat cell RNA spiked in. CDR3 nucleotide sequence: TGTGCCAGCAGCTTATGGACAGGGCCTGGAAACACCATATATTTT. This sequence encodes CASSLWTGPGNTIYF.